The T cell receptor (beta chain) described here comes from a study of shared clonotypes between healthy human individuals. From germline, CDR1 is MDHEN and CDR2 SYDVKM. V lost 3 bases and J lost 10, with 16 bases in between. The CDR3 extends over 14 amino acids. Positively selected for CCR7, the CD45RO-negative cells used as naive CD8 cells excluded terminally differentiated effector memory CD45RA+ cells. Sequenced by immunoSEQ multiplex PCR; TCRdb stores in-frame clones only, minus some. This sample has about 2 million clones, with about 95% found just once. The chain has TRBV28 and TRBJ2-1; possible D gene TRBD1, 5 bases. This clonotype originated in a man younger than 35 in good health. Material: naive CD8+ T cells sorted from blood. The DNA of the CDR3 is TGTGCCAGCAGTTTTATTTCAGGGTTACAAGAGCAGTTCTTC. Protein sequence: CASSFISGLQEQFF.